This TCR beta chain was captured by sequencing in a study of T cell responses to AZD1222 COVID-19 vaccine (dated by TCRdb to the early 2020s). With regard to the full study: AZD1222 recipients whose second dose came at about 4 weeks and those whose second dose came at about 12 weeks were combined into one group, since spike-specific TCR depth and breadth did not differ between the two schedules. TCR sequencing was performed for about 250 trial participants, of whom about 210 were given two doses of AZD1222 and about 25 were given two doses of MenACWY control vaccine. Trial participants were enrolled by age into subgroups of 18-55, 56-69 and 70-plus years, and around 140, 26 and 57 TCR-sequenced participants, respectively, were included in these subgroups. What the research found in general, with its limitations: Because no day 14 peak-response samples were available, repertoires were characterized only after the peak T cell response. The 56-69-year group was small, and its depth increase did not reach significance, likely because of low power. Spike-specific TCR breadth and depth rose significantly after two AZD1222 doses compared with day 0 and with MenACWY recipients. Nearly half of unique spike-specific TCRs reportedly recognized epitopes outside regions mutated in the B.1.351 and B.1.1.7 variants. Most participants were white British and females outnumbered males, and the authors suggested that clonal diversity may have been underestimated. Conclusions about previously exposed vaccinees are limited, since just six or seven AZD1222 recipients were seropositive for SARS-CoV-2 at baseline. Vaccine-associated CD4 TCRs spanned the whole spike protein, with dominant responses in regions 160-218 and 743-854.

A word on this clone: Its antigen target is currently unknown. Base quality data are lacking; no much larger clone is found one base away.

Deletion took 0 bases off V and 4 bases off J, with a span of 9 bases between the germline ends. The CDR3 holds 14 amino acids from the cysteine to the phenylalanine. This entry keeps only the CDR3 DNA: 42 bases, framed from base 1. Sequences SGHTA (CDR1) and FQGNSA (CDR2) are obtained from the germline V gene. The time point label corresponds to: baseline before first vaccination. Vaccinee samples were obtained from the UK trials COV001 and COV002, which included a single-blind randomized controlled phase 2/3 trial of AZD1222 (ChAdOx1 nCoV-19) in healthy adults. Trial participant PBMC samples were collected at day 0 and day 28 after the second dose for TCRbeta chain sequencing. The CDR3 regions of human TCRbeta chains were analyzed by immunosequencing. As for how the authors treated the data: Repertoire TCRs were checked for matches against a reference library of SARS-CoV-2-specific TCRs that had been generated using the MIRA antigen-specificity platform. Breadth was defined as the fraction of unique TCRs that were SARS-CoV-2-associated. Depth was defined as the fraction of total T cells that were SARS-CoV-2-associated. Using the MIRA data, each spike-specific TCR was mapped to the spike region that the TCR reacts to and placed in a CD4 or CD8 class. Log10-transformed breadth and depth values were compared by one-way ANOVA with Sidak's multiple comparisons tests. Held by TCRdb, this immuneACCESS table contains in-frame sequences only and omits some clones. Under half of the omission traces to an unresolved V gene where checked; the cause of the rest is unknown. The DNA gave D and trimming, while V, J and clone size come from that table. This sample comprises more than 95,000 clones, over 70% of them detected only once. The ten largest clones capture less than 9.5% of the sample.

The chain employs TRBV7-2 and TRBJ1-1, and perhaps TRBD1 as D gene, on 5 matching bases. Sequenced material: peripheral blood, taken on day 0 of AZD1222 vaccination. The clonotype was recovered from an adult in good health. CDR3 reads: CASSLAGTITEAFF. The nucleotide sequence is TGTGCCAGCAGCTTAGCGGGGACGATCACTGAAGCTTTCTTT.